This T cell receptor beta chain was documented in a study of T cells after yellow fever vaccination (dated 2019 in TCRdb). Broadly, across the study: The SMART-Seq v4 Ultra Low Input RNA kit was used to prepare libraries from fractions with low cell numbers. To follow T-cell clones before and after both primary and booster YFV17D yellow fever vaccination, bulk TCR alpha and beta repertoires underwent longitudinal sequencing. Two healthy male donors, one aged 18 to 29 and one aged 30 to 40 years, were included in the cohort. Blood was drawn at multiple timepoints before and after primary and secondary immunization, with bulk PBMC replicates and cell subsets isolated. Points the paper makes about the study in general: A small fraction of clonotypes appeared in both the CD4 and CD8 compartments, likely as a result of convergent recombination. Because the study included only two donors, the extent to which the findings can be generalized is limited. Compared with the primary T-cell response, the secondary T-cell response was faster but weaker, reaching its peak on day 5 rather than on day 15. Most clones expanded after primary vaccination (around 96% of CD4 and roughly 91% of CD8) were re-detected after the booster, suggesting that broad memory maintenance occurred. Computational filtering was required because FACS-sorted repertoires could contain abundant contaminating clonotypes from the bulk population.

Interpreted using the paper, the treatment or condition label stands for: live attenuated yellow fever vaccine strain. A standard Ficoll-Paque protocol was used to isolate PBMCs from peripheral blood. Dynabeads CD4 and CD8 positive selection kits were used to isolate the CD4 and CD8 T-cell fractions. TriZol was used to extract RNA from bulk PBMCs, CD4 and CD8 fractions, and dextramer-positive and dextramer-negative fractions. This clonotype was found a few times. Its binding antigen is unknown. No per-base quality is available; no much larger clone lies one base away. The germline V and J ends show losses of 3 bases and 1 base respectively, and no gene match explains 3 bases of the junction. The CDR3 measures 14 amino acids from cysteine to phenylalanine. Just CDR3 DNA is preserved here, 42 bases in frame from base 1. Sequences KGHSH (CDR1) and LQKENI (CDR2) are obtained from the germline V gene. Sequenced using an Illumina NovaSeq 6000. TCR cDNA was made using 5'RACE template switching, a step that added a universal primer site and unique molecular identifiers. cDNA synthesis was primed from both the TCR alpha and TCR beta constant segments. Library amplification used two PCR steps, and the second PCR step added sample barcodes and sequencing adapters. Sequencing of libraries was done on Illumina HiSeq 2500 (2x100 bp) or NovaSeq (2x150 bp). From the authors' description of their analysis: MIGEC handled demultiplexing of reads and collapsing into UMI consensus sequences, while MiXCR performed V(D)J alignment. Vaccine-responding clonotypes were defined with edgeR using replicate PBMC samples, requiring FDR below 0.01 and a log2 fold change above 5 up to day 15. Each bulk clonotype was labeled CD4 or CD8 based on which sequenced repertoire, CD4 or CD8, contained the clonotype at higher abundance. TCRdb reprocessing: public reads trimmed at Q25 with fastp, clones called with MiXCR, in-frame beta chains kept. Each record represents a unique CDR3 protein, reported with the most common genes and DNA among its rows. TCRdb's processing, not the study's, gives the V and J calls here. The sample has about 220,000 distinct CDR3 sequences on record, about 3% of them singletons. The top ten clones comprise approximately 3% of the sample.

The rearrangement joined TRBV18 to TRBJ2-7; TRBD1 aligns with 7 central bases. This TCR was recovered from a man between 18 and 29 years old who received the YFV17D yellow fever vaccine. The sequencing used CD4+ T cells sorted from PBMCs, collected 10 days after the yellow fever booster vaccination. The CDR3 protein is CASSPGTVSYEQYF. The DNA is TGTGCCAGCTCACCCGGGACAGTATCCTACGAGCAGTACTTC.